The 3 T cell receptor beta chains below were found in one sample sequenced in a study of shared clonotypes between healthy human individuals. Selected positively for CCR7 and CD45RO-negative, naive CD8 cells excluded terminally differentiated effector memory CD45RA+ cells. The data were produced by immunoSEQ multiplex PCR, yet TCRdb's version contains in-frame clones alone and is incomplete. Of just over 2,000,000 clones in the sample, around 96% were seen once. The sequenced sample was naive CD8+ T cells sorted from blood. The receptors shown here come from a young man in good health.

This chain links TRBV7-2 with TRBJ2-5; 9 positions match TRBD2. This CDR3 comprises 12 residues. Germline-derived CDR1 and CDR2 are SGHTA and FQGNSA. The CDR3 region is CAGGRAGETQYF. The CDR3 DNA reads TGTGCAGGCGGGAGGGCCGGGGAGACCCAGTACTTC.

The J gene is TRBJ2-7, the V gene TRBV6-6; D could derive from TRBD1 or TRBD2 (5 bases each). The V gene lost 5 bases and the J gene lost 4 bases, with 21 bases spanning the gap. This CDR3 has 16 amino acids. Germline V gene lookup returns CDR1 MNHNY and CDR2 SVGAGI (reference sequence). The CDR3, as DNA: TGTGCCAGCAGTCCCTTTTCCAGGGAGATTTGGTACGAGCAGTACTTC. Translating gives CASSPFSREIWYEQYF.

The rearrangement joins TRBV5-6 to TRBJ2-7, with D unresolved. The CDR3 is 13 residues long. Trimming took 7 bases from V and 3 from J, leaving 14 bases between them. Germline values: CDR1 SGHDT, CDR2 YYEEEE. The CDR3 DNA sequence: TGTGCCAGCTGGGCCTGGGGTATCTACGAGCAGTACTTC. Translated: CASWAWGIYEQYF.